One T cell receptor (beta chain) is described in this entry. The antigen is unknown. This sample is part of a study of early T cells in non-severe SARS-CoV-2 infection. Unique molecular identifier tags were affixed to discrete cDNA molecules. TCRdb reprocessed the 5' RACE reads via MiXCR and lists one record per CDR3 protein. The sample carries roughly 55,000 distinct CDR3 sequences, around 10% recorded once. With 1 base removed from V and 2 bases from J, the gap between germline ends came to 18 bases. Germline values: CDR1 DFQATT, CDR2 SNEGSKA (reference sequence). CDR3 length: 16 amino acids. Study-wide results and caveats: Private and CD4 specificities were missed by VDJdb matching, which favored anti-spike CD8 responses.

The source of this sequence is an adult who was a healthcare worker with PCR-confirmed SARS-CoV-2 infection or an uninfected control (not recorded which). The source material was whole blood. V gene TRBV20-1 combines with J gene TRBJ2-7; the D gene is possibly TRBD2 (6 bases). CDR3 sequence reads: CSARAVGGEWAYEQYF. CDR3 nucleotide sequence: TGCAGTGCTAGAGCAGTAGGAGGGGAGTGGGCCTACGAGCAGTACTTC.